These T cell receptor beta chains were read from a single sample in a study of metastatic and nonmetastatic thyroid tumors. TCRdb re-called the PCR reads through MiXCR. The data hold 20,000 to 25,000 clones, with approximately 24% observed a single time. The sequencing input was tumor tissue. These receptors all stem from a female donor with papillary thyroid cancer or a benign thyroid nodule (not recorded which). Some clones in this sample may be carry-over from other donors' samples. The CDR3 runs from the conserved cysteine through the conserved F or W. A D gene is named only where the DNA matches it firmly. Only part of the rows carry a size: once, few, many, or a class if the clone is expanded.

>TRBD1|many|TRBJ2-5|TRBV5-4
CASSPQGAEETQYF
TGTGCCAGCAGCCCACAGGGGGCCGAAGAGACCCAGTACTTC
>NA|NA|TRBJ2-3|TRBV10-1
CASSESDPGTDTQYF
TGCGCCAGCAGTGAGTCGGATCCGGGTACAGATACGCAGTATTTT
>NA|NA|TRBJ2-1|TRBV24-1
CATSHSVSGSYNEQFF
TGTGCCACCAGTCATTCAGTTTCGGGCTCCTACAATGAGCAGTTCTTC
>NA|many|TRBJ2-5|TRBV7-9
CASSLGGPNRRKTQYF
TGTGCCAGCAGCTTAGGAGGGCCTAATAGGAGGAAGACCCAGTACTTC
>NA|many|TRBJ1-2|TRBV15
CATGERPNYGYTF
TGTGCCACCGGTGAGAGGCCCAACTATGGCTACACCTTC
>NA|many|TRBJ1-4|TRBV20-1
CSAPQGINEKLFF
TGCAGTGCTCCCCAGGGGATTAATGAAAAACTGTTTTTT
>TRBD2|medium-sized|TRBJ2-7|TRBV11-2
CASRGWLAGRYEQYF
TGTGCCAGCAGAGGTTGGCTAGCGGGAAGGTACGAGCAGTACTTC
>NA|once|TRBJ1-2|TRBV3-1
CASSQGGSYGYTF
TGTGCCAGCAGCCAAGGGGGGAGTTATGGCTACACCTTC
>NA|NA|TRBJ1-4|TRBV7-8
CASSPRAWTLHSSTNEKLFF
TGTGCCAGCAGCCCCCGCGCCTGGACACTGCATTCTTCAACTAATGAAAAACTGTTTTTT
>NA|many|TRBJ2-6|TRBV12-3/TRBV12-4
CASRSGDLGANVLTF
TGTGCCAGCAGATCAGGGGACCTGGGGGCCAACGTCCTGACTTTC
>TRBD1|NA|TRBJ1-2|TRBV5-1
CASSQLSTGEVGYTF
TGCGCCAGCAGCCAACTTTCGACAGGGGAGGTTGGCTACACCTTC
>NA|NA|TRBJ2-5|TRBV27
CASSLGGRETQYF
TGTGCCAGCAGTTTGGGGGGACGGGAGACCCAGTACTTC
>TRBD1|medium-sized|TRBJ1-1|TRBV6-5
CASSYSMGQMNTEAFF
TGTGCCAGCAGTTACTCGATGGGACAGATGAACACTGAAGCTTTCTTT
>NA|medium-sized|TRBJ2-7|TRBV27
CASSVLPDRSSYEQYF
TGTGCCAGCAGTGTACTTCCCGATAGGAGCTCCTACGAGCAGTACTTC
>TRBD2|many|TRBJ2-1|TRBV9
CASSVDLRGGYNEQFF
TGTGCCAGCAGCGTAGACTTGCGGGGGGGCTACAATGAGCAGTTCTTC
>NA|NA|TRBJ2-7|TRBV30
CAWSVLQGPYEQYF
TGTGCCTGGAGTGTCTTGCAGGGACCCTACGAGCAGTACTTC
>NA|few|TRBJ2-6|TRBV30
CAWSSGAGANVLTF
TGTGCCTGGAGCTCAGGGGCCGGGGCCAACGTCCTGACTTTC
>NA|NA|TRBJ2-7|TRBV11-2
CASSLGYFGVRYEQYF
TGTGCCAGCAGCTTAGGGTATTTCGGGGTCAGATACGAGCAGTACTTC
>NA|many|TRBJ2-2|TRBV11-1
CASSSGAGFYTGELFF
TGTGCCAGCAGCTCGGGGGCGGGATTTTACACCGGGGAGCTGTTTTTT
>NA|NA|TRBJ1-5|TRBV28
CASREGGNQPQHF
TGTGCCAGCAGGGAGGGAGGCAATCAGCCCCAGCATTTT
>NA|many|TRBJ1-2|TRBV2
CASSTDRNYGYTF
TGTGCCAGCAGTACCGACAGAAACTATGGCTACACCTTC
>TRBD2|NA|TRBJ2-1|TRBV20-1
CSAPPGLEGYNEQFF
TGCAGTGCTCCTCCGGGACTAGAGGGCTACAATGAGCAGTTCTTC
>TRBD2|few|TRBJ2-3|TRBV28
CASSPTQLAGITDTQYF
TGTGCCAGTAGTCCTACACAACTAGCGGGAATTACAGATACGCAGTATTTT
>TRBD2|NA|TRBJ2-1|TRBV20-1
CSASPAGTIVSNEQFF
TGCAGTGCTAGCCCCGCCGGGACTATCGTGAGCAATGAGCAGTTCTTC
>TRBD1|medium-sized|TRBJ2-7|TRBV10-3
CAISDPARAGGSSYEQYF
TGTGCCATCAGTGATCCCGCCCGGGCAGGGGGATCCTCCTACGAGCAGTACTTC
>NA|medium-sized|TRBJ1-2|TRBV6-5
CASSYRPGGRDGYTF
TGTGCCAGCAGTTACCGCCCCGGGGGGCGGGATGGCTACACCTTC
>NA|medium-sized|TRBJ2-2|TRBV11-2
CASSSGTSKTGELFF
TGTGCCAGCAGCTCCGGGACTTCGAAGACCGGGGAGCTGTTTTTT
>TRBD2|NA|TRBJ2-3|TRBV4-2
CASSRRGGSDTDTQYF
TGTGCCAGCAGCCGGCGGGGCGGGAGCGACACAGATACGCAGTATTTT
>NA|many|TRBJ2-3|TRBV4-2
CASSQVRDRFADTQYF
TGTGCCAGCAGCCAAGTAAGGGATCGTTTCGCAGATACGCAGTATTTT
>TRBD2|many|TRBJ2-1|TRBV7-3
CASSLTSGGAGEQFF
TGTGCCAGCAGCTTAACTAGCGGGGGAGCGGGTGAGCAGTTCTTC
>NA|few|TRBJ2-1|TRBV24-1
CATSEVRGPLVNEQFF
TGTGCCACCAGTGAAGTCAGGGGTCCCTTAGTCAATGAGCAGTTCTTC
>NA|many|TRBJ2-3|TRBV27
CASRGVFVDTQYF
TGTGCCAGCAGGGGGGTTTTTGTGGATACGCAGTATTTT
>NA|few|TRBJ1-2|TRBV4-3
CASSQDSGSPGYTF
TGCGCCAGCAGCCAAGACTCGGGGAGCCCGGGCTACACCTTC
>NA|few|TRBJ1-2|TRBV6-1
CASRGPHTGRSDGYTF
TGTGCCAGCAGGGGACCCCACACGGGGCGCAGTGATGGCTACACCTTC
>NA|NA|TRBJ2-1|TRBV28
CAISPDLDNEQFF
TGTGCCATCAGCCCTGACCTCGACAATGAGCAGTTCTTT
>NA|medium-sized|TRBJ1-3|TRBV29-1
CSALTGSGNTIYF
TGCAGCGCCCTCACAGGGTCTGGAAACACCATATATTTT
>NA|many|TRBJ1-3|TRBV29-1
CSVASGPGNTIYF
TGCAGCGTGGCTTCGGGGCCTGGAAACACCATATATTTT
>NA|NA|TRBJ2-7|TRBV6-1
CASNPLAGAYEQYF
TGTGCCAGCAACCCACTAGCTGGAGCCTACGAGCAGTACTTC
>NA|NA|TRBJ2-7|TRBV19
CASSIDLSASPSYEQYF
TGTGCCAGTAGTATAGATCTTTCGGCTAGTCCCTCCTACGAGCAGTACTTC
>NA|few|TRBJ1-2|TRBV29-1
CSVDVAGAVHTF
TGCAGCGTTGATGTTGCCGGCGCCGTCCACACCTTC
>NA|many|TRBJ2-3|TRBV12-3/TRBV12-4
CASSLGPFDTQYF
TGTGCCAGCAGTTTAGGTCCTTTCGATACGCAGTATTTT
>NA|NA|TRBJ2-1|TRBV11-2
CASSLVHLPYNEQFF
TGTGCCAGCAGCTTGGTGCACTTACCCTACAATGAGCAGTTCTTC
>NA|few|TRBJ2-7|TRBV6-4
CASSWRTYEQYF
TGTGCCAGCAGTTGGCGTACCTACGAGCAGTACTTC
>NA|many|TRBJ1-4|TRBV6-6
CASSYSTQVSGKLFF
TGTGCCAGCAGTTACTCGACACAGGTATCGGGAAAACTGTTTTTT
>NA|few|TRBJ2-2|TRBV19
CASSDRNTGELFF
TGTGCCAGTAGTGACAGGAACACCGGGGAGCTGTTTTTT
>TRBD2|many|TRBJ2-1|TRBV5-1
CASTGLAAGNEQFF
TGCGCCAGCACCGGACTAGCGGCCGGGAATGAGCAGTTCTTC
>NA|NA|TRBJ1-2|TRBV4-2
CASSQGAWYGYTF
TGTGCCAGCAGCCAAGGGGCCTGGTATGGCTACACCTTC
>NA|once|TRBJ2-3|TRBV20-1
CSVPKGGLLPDTQYF
TGCAGTGTCCCAAAGGGGGGTCTTCTGCCAGATACGCAGTATTTT
>NA|NA|TRBJ2-7|TRBV6-2/TRBV6-3
CASSYSKGAEQYF
TGTGCCAGCAGTTACTCGAAAGGGGCCGAGCAGTACTTC
>NA|many|TRBJ1-6|TRBV20-1
CSARDPGFYNSPLHF
TGCAGTGCTAGAGACCCGGGATTCTATAATTCACCCCTCCACTTT
>NA|many|TRBJ1-5|TRBV20-1
CSARDGGGSSLQPQHF
TGCAGTGCTAGAGATGGGGGAGGGTCGAGTCTTCAGCCCCAGCATTTT
>NA|few|TRBJ1-5|TRBV6-4
CASSEKAGGNQPQHF
TGTGCCAGCAGTGAAAAGGCAGGGGGCAATCAGCCCCAGCATTTT